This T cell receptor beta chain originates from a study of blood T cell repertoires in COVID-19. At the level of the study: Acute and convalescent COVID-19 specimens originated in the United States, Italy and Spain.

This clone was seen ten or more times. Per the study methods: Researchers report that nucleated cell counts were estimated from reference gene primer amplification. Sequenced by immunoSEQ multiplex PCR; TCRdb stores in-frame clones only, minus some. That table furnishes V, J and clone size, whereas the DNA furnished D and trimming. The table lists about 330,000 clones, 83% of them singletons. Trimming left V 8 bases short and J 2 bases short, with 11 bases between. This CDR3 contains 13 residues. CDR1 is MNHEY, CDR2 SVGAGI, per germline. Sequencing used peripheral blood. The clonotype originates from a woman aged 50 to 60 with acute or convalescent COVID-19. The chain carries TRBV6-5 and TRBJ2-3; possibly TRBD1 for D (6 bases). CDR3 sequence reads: CASGGTLTDTQYF. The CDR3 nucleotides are TGTGCCAGCGGGGGCACACTCACAGATACGCAGTATTTT.